The 25 T cell receptor beta chains in this list originate from one sample, sequenced in a study of cytomegalovirus exposure and HLA in healthy donors. PCR involved 60 Vbeta and 13 Jbeta primers. The data were produced by immunoSEQ multiplex PCR, yet TCRdb's version contains in-frame clones alone and is incomplete. The table includes about 130,000 clones, less than 85% detected once. Material: PBMCs. The receptors were gathered from a man aged 40-55 years in good health and CMV-seronegative.

The J gene is TRBJ2-5, the V gene TRBV7-9; maybe TRBD2 (9 bases). Germline V lookup: CDR1 SEHNR, CDR2 FQNEAQ (reference sequence). V shed 7 bases and J shed 6 bases, with 21 bases lying between them. The CDR3 runs 15 residues. The CDR3, as DNA: TGTGCCAGCACCCAGGGGGCGGGAGGGCCGCAGACCCAGTACTTC. It yields the protein CASTQGAGGPQTQYF. Together with reference TRBV7-9 and TRBJ2-5, the CDR3 gives the full variable domain: DTGVSQNPRHKITKRGQNVTFRCDPISEHNRLYWYRQTLGQGPEFLTYFQNEAQLEKSRLLSDRFSAERPKGSFSTLEIQRTEQGDSAMYLCASTQGAGGPQTQYFGPGTRLLVL.

The genes are TRBV28 and TRBJ1-5, with D uncertain. From germline, CDR1 is MDHEN and CDR2 SYDVKM. Trimming stripped 2 bases from V and 2 bases from J, with 7 bases between. The CDR3 totals 14 residues. The chain's CDR3 is CASSLLGGNQPQHF. In DNA, the CDR3 is TGTGCCAGCAGTTTACTGGGAGGCAATCAGCCCCAGCATTTT.

The V call is TRBV6-1, the J call TRBJ2-1, with TRBD2 as a possible D gene (7 bases). Germline CDR1 MNHNS, CDR2 SASEGT. The CDR3 runs 13 residues. V was clipped by 5 bases and J by 8 bases, with 13 bases between them. The CDR3 region has the DNA TGTGCCAGCAGTATCCGGGGGGCCGATGAGCAGTTCTTC. This sequence encodes CASSIRGADEQFF.

The chain is built from TRBV6-1 and TRBJ1-6; D is ambiguous. The ends were cut back, 1 base at V and 10 bases at J, with 11 bases in the middle. Looked up from germline, CDR1 is MNHNS and CDR2 is SASEGT. This CDR3 spans 14 amino acids. The CDR3 here is CASSEVVTRSPLHF. For the CDR3, the DNA is TGTGCCAGCAGTGAAGTGGTAACCAGGTCACCCCTCCACTTT.

The chain couples TRBV2 to TRBJ2-5; 10 bases map to TRBD1. There are 15 residues in the CDR3. The J segment lost 5 bases and the V segment lost 11 bases, leaving 14 bases of the junction unmatched. CDR1 is SNHLY, CDR2 FYNNEI, per germline. The DNA for the CDR3 is TGTGCCGGGACAAGAAGGACAGGGGGTAGGGAGACCCAGTACTTC. It codes for CAGTRRTGGRETQYF.

The chain is built from TRBV28 and TRBJ1-1; D gene unclear. The CDR3 length is 13 residues. Germline assignment: CDR1 MDHEN and CDR2 SYDVKM. The V end was cut by 4 bases, the J end by 0 bases, with 6 bases between. DNA of the CDR3: TGTGCCAGCAGTTCGCGTGTGAACACTGAAGCTTTCTTT. Translating it yields CASSSRVNTEAFF.

Only one count was recorded for this clone. The chain carries TRBV25-1 and TRBJ2-7; the D gene is possibly TRBD1 (5 bases). The CDR3 runs 13 residues. Germline V lookup: CDR1 MGHDK, CDR2 SYGVNS. V gave up 1 base and J gave up 2 bases, with 6 bases separating them. The CDR3 protein is CASSEWTTYEQYF. The CDR3 bases are TGTGCCAGCAGTGAATGGACAACCTACGAGCAGTACTTC.

CDR3 region: CASSERTGFHEQYF. CDR3 DNA sequence: TGTGCCAGCAGTGAAAGGACAGGGTTCCACGAGCAGTACTTC. The V and J genes are TRBV6-1 and TRBJ2-5; 8 bases agree with TRBD1. The J call may be faulty, since TRBJ2-7 better matches the DNA end. The CDR3 is 14 amino acids. Germline V gene sequence: CDR1 MNHNS, CDR2 SASEGT.

The chain links TRBV5-6 to TRBJ2-2, with 7 bases fitting TRBD1. The CDR3 covers 14 residues. V lost 7 bases, J lost 5 bases, and 8 bases stayed unmatched. Germline assignment: CDR1 SGHDT and CDR2 YYEEEE. As DNA, the CDR3 is TGTGCCAGCCTCCACAGGGGTCGGACCGGGGAGCTGTTTTTT. Protein product: CASLHRGRTGELFF.

The V and J genes are TRBV27 and TRBJ2-3, with TRBD2 identical over 14 bases. Germline loops: CDR1 MNHEY, CDR2 SMNVEV (reference sequence). The CDR3 extends over 18 amino acids. V was clipped by 5 bases and J by 2 bases; unmatched bases: 9. CDR3 DNA: TGTGCCAGCAGTCCCGGACTAGCGGGAGGACCTTACACAGATACGCAGTATTTT. Translation: CASSPGLAGGPYTDTQYF.

The chain carries TRBV15 and TRBJ1-1, with TRBD1 matching over 7 bases. V shed 4 bases, J shed 1 base, and the junction held 6 bases outside the gene matches. The CDR3 covers 15 residues. CDR1 LNHNV and CDR2 YYDKDF come from the germline V gene (reference sequence). For the CDR3, the DNA is TGTGCCACCAGCAAGGGCGCAGGGGGGAACACTGAAGCTTTCTTT. Protein: CATSKGAGGNTEAFF.

V usage is TRBV7-6 and J usage is TRBJ2-1, with 14 bases fitting TRBD2. With 5 bases clipped from V and 7 bases from J, the junction kept 10 bases outside the gene matches. In germline, CDR1 is SGHVS, CDR2 FNYEAQ. This CDR3 has 17 residues. The chain's CDR3 is CASSLGLAGDLWNEQFF. The CDR3 DNA is TGTGCCAGCAGCCTGGGACTAGCGGGAGACTTGTGGAATGAGCAGTTCTTC. The entire variable domain, with the rest obtained from reference TRBV7-6 and TRBJ2-1, is as follows: GAGVSQSPRYKVTKRGQDVALRCDPISGHVSLYWYRQALGQGPEFLTYFNYEAQQDKSGLPNDRFSAERPEGSISTLTIQRTEQRDSAMYRCASSLGLAGDLWNEQFFGPGTRLTVL.

The chain couples TRBV2 to TRBJ2-5, with D tentatively TRBD1 (6 bases). The CDR3 is 15 residues long. V was cut by 6 bases and J by 4 bases, with 18 bases left in between. Germline V gene lookup returns CDR1 SNHLY and CDR2 FYNNEI. The chain's CDR3 is CASSPGQPGRETQYF. CDR3 DNA: TGTGCCAGCAGCCCCGGACAGCCAGGACGAGAGACCCAGTACTTC.

The chain combines TRBV7-2 with TRBJ2-6; 7 nucleotides line up with TRBD1. V lost 1 base, J lost 0 bases, and 6 bases stayed unmatched. Per germline, CDR1 SGHTA and CDR2 FQGNSA. CDR3 length: 18 residues. This chain's CDR3 is CASSLEYRGPSGANVLTF. DNA of the CDR3: TGTGCCAGCAGCTTAGAGTACAGGGGACCCTCTGGGGCCAACGTCCTGACTTTC. The entire variable domain, with the rest obtained from reference TRBV7-2 and TRBJ2-6, is as follows: GAGVSQSPSNKVTEKGKDVELRCDPISGHTALYWYRQSLGQGLEFLIYFQGNSAPDKSGLPSDRFSAERTGGSVSTLTIQRTQQEDSAVYLCASSLEYRGPSGANVLTFGAGSRLTVL.

This clone was counted a few times. The V and J genes are TRBV28 and TRBJ2-7, with 8 bases matching TRBD2. Losses at the gene ends were 4 bases for V and 5 bases for J; bases not matched to a gene: 13. The CDR3 sequence is 16 residues long. Germline V gene lookup returns CDR1 MDHEN and CDR2 SYDVKM. The CDR3 spells CASSSPGGGRYHEQYF. CDR3 bases: TGTGCCAGCAGTTCCCCGGGGGGCGGGAGGTACCACGAGCAGTACTTC.

This rearrangement joins TRBV10-3 to TRBJ2-3, with D maybe TRBD2 (6 bases). The CDR3 spans 15 residues. CDR1 ENHRY and CDR2 SYGVKD come from the germline V gene. V lost 2 bases to trimming and J lost 3 bases, with 12 bases between them. CDR3 nucleotides: TGTGCCATCAGTGAGCGGGGGTCTGAGACAGATACGCAGTATTTT. Its translation is CAISERGSETDTQYF.

This rearrangement joins TRBV5-4 to TRBJ1-2; 12 nucleotides agree with TRBD1. Germline V gene data show CDR1 as SGHNT and CDR2 as YYREEE (reference sequence). J was trimmed by 7 bases and V by 3 bases; bases with no gene match: 7. This CDR3 is 15 amino acids long. The CDR3 spells CASSSGTGGIVGYTF. The CDR3, as DNA: TGTGCCAGCAGCTCGGGGACAGGGGGCATCGTTGGCTACACCTTC.

This clone appeared a single time. The chain employs TRBV7-9 and TRBJ1-1; D is possibly TRBD1 (6 bases). V gave up 4 bases and J gave up 0 bases, with 9 bases separating them. The CDR3 sequence is 14 residues long. Germline lookup yields CDR1 SEHNR and CDR2 FQNEAQ (reference sequence). The CDR3 nucleotides are TGTGCCAGCAGCTACGGACAGATGAACACTGAAGCTTTCTTT. It encodes CASSYGQMNTEAFF.

The chain links TRBV28 to TRBJ1-2, with 7 bases identical to TRBD1. This CDR3 contains 15 residues. Germline CDR1 and CDR2: MDHEN and SYDVKM. The J segment lost 3 bases and the V segment lost 7 bases, leaving 11 bases of the junction unmatched. CDR3 in DNA: TGTGCCAGCACCACCCTCTTGGGACAGCACTATGGCTACACCTTC. The encoded protein is CASTTLLGQHYGYTF.

The chain links TRBV21-1 to TRBJ2-7; the tabulated D call, TRBD2, remains unverified against the DNA. TRBV21-1 is a recognized pseudogene. The CDR3 length is 17 residues. This chain's CDR3 is CASRRGASGGNTYEQYF. CDR3 coding DNA: TGTGCCAGCAGACGAGGCGCTAGCGGGGGCAATACCTACGAGCAGTACTTC.

The chain employs TRBV18 and TRBJ1-1; no reliable D call. The CDR3 length is 14 residues. CDR1 and CDR2 from the germline V gene are KGHSH and LQKENI. V gave up 3 bases and J gave up 5 bases, with 13 bases separating them. This chain's CDR3 is CASSPWTGDTEAFF. The CDR3 region has the DNA TGTGCCAGCTCACCGTGGACTGGGGATACTGAAGCTTTCTTT.

The V and J genes are TRBV4-1 and TRBJ2-1, with D perhaps TRBD2 (7 bases). Germline V gene lookup returns CDR1 MGHRA and CDR2 YSYEKL. The CDR3 runs 15 residues. The V end was cut by 2 bases, the J end by 5 bases, with 13 bases between. The CDR3 DNA is TGCGCCAGCAGCCAACAGGGGAGGGCTAACAATGAGCAGTTCTTC. It is translated as CASSQQGRANNEQFF.

This clone was recorded only once. V gene TRBV15 combines with J gene TRBJ1-3; tentative D call: TRBD1 (5 bases). V was pared by 5 bases and J by 3 bases, with 17 bases between. Looked up from germline, CDR1 is LNHNV and CDR2 is YYDKDF (reference sequence). This CDR3 has 16 residues. The CDR3 here is CATSAPGLPNGNTIYF. The CDR3 DNA sequence: TGTGCCACCAGCGCCCCGGGACTCCCGAATGGAAACACCATATATTTT.

V and J are TRBV5-1 and TRBJ2-5; TRBD1 matches at 8 bases. This CDR3 is 14 amino acids long. V trimming: 5 bases; J trimming: 5 bases; junction bases outside the gene matches: 8. Germline V CDR1 and CDR2: SGHRS, YFSETQ. Here the CDR3 DNA reads TGCGCCAGCAGTCATGGACAGGGTGTGGAGACCCAGTACTTC. Amino acids: CASSHGQGVETQYF.

This clone was observed once. The chain joins TRBV7-2 to TRBJ2-3; perhaps TRBD2 as D (6 bases). Looked up from germline, CDR1 is SGHTA and CDR2 is FQGNSA. Trimming shortened V by 6 bases and J by 0 bases, and 19 bases separated the two germline ends. This CDR3 has 17 amino acids. DNA for the CDR3: TGTGCCAGCAGTTATTCCCCGGCGGGGCTCAGCACAGATACGCAGTATTTT. Amino acids: CASSYSPAGLSTDTQYF.